One sample yielded the 14 T cell receptor beta chains listed below, sequenced in a study of human T cells and chemical hapten exposure. TCRdb passed the RACE reads through MiXCR, listing each CDR3 protein once. The repertoire holds roughly 120,000 distinct CDR3 sequences, with 9.5% to 13% as singletons. The time point: patch test 1, 2 weeks after DPC sensitization. As for treatment: therapeutic diphenylcyclopropenone sensitization with weekly scalp DPC. The sequenced sample was whole blood, obtained in connection with sensitization to the hapten diphenylcyclopropenone (DPC). The receptors stem from a woman between 45 and 60 years old with alopecia areata. Some clones in this sample may be carry-over from other donors' samples.

The J gene is TRBJ2-3, the V gene TRBV29-1; 7 positions agree with TRBD2. Trimming at V came to 1 base and at J to 1 base, leaving 5 bases not matched to a gene. This CDR3 region has 15 residues. Per the germline V gene, CDR1 is SQVTM and CDR2 is ANQGSEA. The CDR3 nucleotides read TGCAGCGTTGAAGGGCTAGCGGACCGCACAGATACGCAGTATTTT. This translates into CSVEGLADRTDTQYF.

This clonotype came up many times. The chain is built from TRBV7-2 and TRBJ1-1; 8 nucleotides align to TRBD1. From germline, CDR1 is SGHTA and CDR2 FQGNSA. The V segment lost 3 bases and the J segment 5 bases; nucleotides outside the gene matches: 8. The CDR3 consists of 15 residues. The CDR3 sequence: CASSFTQGARTEAFF. CDR3 nucleotide sequence: TGTGCCAGCAGCTTTACCCAGGGGGCGCGAACTGAAGCTTTCTTT.

A note on this clonotype: This likely comes from a read error, as the CDR3 has no conserved phenylalanine or tryptophan at its end. V is TRBV20-1 and J is TRBJ2-7; TRBD1 matches at 9 bases. Trimming removed 6 bases from V and 3 bases from J; junction bases left unmatched: 3. The germline V gene encodes CDR1 DFQATT and CDR2 SNEGSKA (reference sequence). The CDR3 is 12 amino acids. The CDR3 protein is CSAPDRGYEQYY. For the CDR3, the DNA is TGCAGTGCCCCGGACAGGGGCTACGAGCAGTACTAC.

The table lists this clonotype with many counts. The J gene is TRBJ1-1, the V gene TRBV12-3 or TRBV12-4; possible D gene TRBD1, 6 bases. Trimming cost V 2 bases and J 6 bases, with 19 bases left between them. CDR3 length equals 16 residues. The CDR3 coding sequence is TGTGCCAGCAGTTTAAGAGGGGGGGGCTATATGGCTGAAGCTTTCTTT. It is translated as CASSLRGGGYMAEAFF.

The rearrangement uses TRBV20-1 and TRBJ2-1, with TRBD2 identical over 9 bases. Germline-derived CDR1 and CDR2 are DFQATT and SNEGSKA (reference sequence). The CDR3 sequence is 16 residues long. V shed 5 bases, J shed 3 bases, and the junction held 11 bases outside the gene matches. The DNA of the CDR3 is TGCAGTGCTCCGAAAGTACTAGCGGGTTTCTACAATGAGCAGTTCTTC. As protein: CSAPKVLAGFYNEQFF.

This clonotype turned up a few times. The chain recombines TRBV7-2 with TRBJ2-5, with TRBD1 matching 7 bases. V was pared by 2 bases and J by 2 bases, with 5 bases of the junction left unmatched. The CDR3 extends over 15 amino acids. Germline values: CDR1 SGHTA, CDR2 FQGNSA. DNA for the CDR3: TGTGCCAGCAGCTTAATGGGACAGCTACAAGAGACCCAGTACTTC. This translates into CASSLMGQLQETQYF.

This clonotype was detected many times. J is TRBJ1-1 and V is TRBV20-1, with D possibly matching TRBD1 (5 bases). Trimming stripped 4 bases from V and 4 bases from J, with 10 bases between. The CDR3 is 12 amino acids. Germline V gene sequence: CDR1 DFQATT, CDR2 SNEGSKA (reference sequence). Here the CDR3 reads CSAIEGPTEAFF. CDR3 DNA: TGCAGTGCTATCGAGGGACCCACTGAAGCTTTCTTT.

The J gene is TRBJ2-5, the V gene TRBV20-1; 8 bases agree with TRBD2. From germline, CDR1 is DFQATT and CDR2 SNEGSKA (reference sequence). The CDR3 contains 15 residues. Trimming at V came to 4 bases and at J to 0 bases, leaving 7 bases not matched to a gene. CDR3 in DNA: TGCAGTGCTATTACCCCGGGAGGGTACCAAGAGACCCAGTACTTC. Its translation: CSAITPGGYQETQYF.

This clonotype was picked up many times. This chain connects TRBV5-6 to TRBJ2-5, with TRBD1 matching 7 bases. Losses at the gene ends were 4 bases for V and 3 bases for J; bases not matched to a gene: 9. Germline V gene data show CDR1 as SGHDT and CDR2 as YYEEEE. This CDR3 region has 15 residues. Here the CDR3 DNA reads TGTGCCAGCAGCCCACGACAGGGCCAGAAAGAGACCCAGTACTTC. Translated, it gives CASSPRQGQKETQYF.

This chain joins TRBV7-6 and TRBJ2-3, with D perhaps TRBD1 (5 bases). This CDR3 is built from 15 residues. Trimming removed 5 bases from V and 0 bases from J, with 12 bases in between. Germline V CDR1 and CDR2: SGHVS, FNYEAQ. CDR3 DNA sequence: TGTGCCAGCAGCGAACAGGTGACTAGCACAGATACGCAGTATTTT. Translation gives CASSEQVTSTDTQYF.

This clonotype was counted at least ten times. The chain links TRBV7-9 to TRBJ2-1; TRBD2 matches at 10 bases. Germline assignment: CDR1 SEHNR and CDR2 FQNEAQ (reference sequence). This CDR3 is built from 15 residues. With 5 bases clipped from V and 5 bases from J, the junction kept 6 bases outside the gene matches. CDR3 sequence reads: CASSQGTSADNEQFF. The DNA for the CDR3 is TGTGCCAGCAGCCAAGGGACTAGCGCCGACAATGAGCAGTTCTTC.

V usage is TRBV15 and J usage is TRBJ1-4; D not certain. Germline values: CDR1 LNHNV, CDR2 YYDKDF (reference sequence). The CDR3 is made up of 14 amino acids. V lost 0 bases, J lost 4 bases, and 6 bases lay in between. CDR3 in amino acids: CATSRDLINEKLFF. For the CDR3, the DNA is TGTGCCACCAGCAGAGATTTGATTAATGAAAAACTGTTTTTT.

The chain combines TRBV20-1 with TRBJ1-2; D ambiguous. V lost 3 bases, J lost 5 bases, and 10 bases lay in between. CDR1 DFQATT and CDR2 SNEGSKA come from the germline V gene (reference sequence). The CDR3 extends over 12 amino acids. Here the CDR3 reads CSASSGRYGYTF. CDR3 sequence (DNA): TGCAGTGCTAGTAGCGGTAGATATGGCTACACCTTC.

This clonotype has a count of ten or more. The gene calls are TRBV11-3 and TRBJ2-1; D gene uncertain. The CDR3 covers 16 residues. The V end was cut by 1 base, the J end by 0 bases, with 10 bases between. CDR1 SGHNT and CDR2 YENEEA come from the germline V gene. For the CDR3, the DNA is TGTGCCAGCAGCTTAGGTCAGCCTAGCTCCTACAATGAGCAGTTCTTC. Translating gives CASSLGQPSSYNEQFF.